This TCR beta chain was observed in a study of T cells after yellow fever vaccination. One entry per CDR3 protein, called by TCRdb with MiXCR from the 5' RACE reads. This table holds approximately 610,000 distinct CDR3 sequences, less than 20% found once. Per germline, CDR1 SEHNR and CDR2 FQNEAQ (reference sequence). The CDR3 has 15 amino acids. The ends lost 4 bases at V and 4 bases at J; junction bases unmatched: 7. This specimen consisted of PBMCs, obtained more than 4 days after the first yellow fever vaccination. This receptor was taken from a man aged 18 to 35 who received the YFV17D yellow fever vaccine. V is TRBV7-9 and J is TRBJ1-2; 9 nucleotides line up with TRBD1. In DNA, the CDR3 is TGTGCCAGCAGCTCATCTCGGACAGGGGCCTATGGCTACACCTTC. Amino acids: CASSSSRTGAYGYTF.